The TCR beta chain described here comes from a study of blood T cell repertoires in COVID-19. Turning to the study itself: Material from acute and convalescent COVID-19 was sourced from the United States, Italy and Spain. T cells, B-cell-depleted T cells, or PBMCs provided the cDNA or gDNA that served as material.

This clone was counted between two and nine times. Original methodology: Amplification with reference gene primers provided the estimates of nucleated cell counts. Using immunoSEQ multiplex PCR, the repertoire was profiled, and TCRdb retains in-frame clones only, with some absent. V and J calls and clone size are copied from that table; D and trimming were computed from the DNA. This sample has roughly 250,000 clones, with approximately 79% found just once. V gave up 5 bases and J gave up 2 bases; unmatched junction bases: 4. Germline loops: CDR1 MRHNA, CDR2 SNTAGT. CDR3 length: 14 residues. The chain couples TRBV6-4 to TRBJ1-1; 8 bases map to TRBD1. This TCR was sampled from an elderly woman with active or convalescent COVID-19. Sequencing was performed on peripheral blood. The CDR3 DNA follows: TGTGCCAGCAGTACTGGACAGGGAAACACTGAAGCTTTCTTT. This codes for CASSTGQGNTEAFF.